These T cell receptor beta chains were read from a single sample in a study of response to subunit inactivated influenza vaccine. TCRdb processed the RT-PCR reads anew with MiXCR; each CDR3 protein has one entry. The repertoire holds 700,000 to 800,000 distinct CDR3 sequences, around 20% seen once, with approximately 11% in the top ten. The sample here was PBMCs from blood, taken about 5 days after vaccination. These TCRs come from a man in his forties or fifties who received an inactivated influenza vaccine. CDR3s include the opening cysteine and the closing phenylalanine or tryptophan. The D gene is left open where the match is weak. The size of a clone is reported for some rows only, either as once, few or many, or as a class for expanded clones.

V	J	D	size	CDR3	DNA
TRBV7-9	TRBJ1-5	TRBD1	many	CASSAGRGSNQPQHF	TGTGCCAGCAGCGCAGGCAGGGGGAGCAATCAGCCCCAGCATTTT
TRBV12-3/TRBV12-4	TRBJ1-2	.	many	CASSLRGHYGYTF	TGTGCCAGCAGTTTACGGGGCCACTATGGCTACACCTTC
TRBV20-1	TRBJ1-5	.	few	CSARDYRWGNQPQHF	TGCAGTGCTAGAGATTACAGATGGGGCAATCAGCCCCAGCATTTT
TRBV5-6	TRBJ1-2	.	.	CASSSSFSGWGYTF	TGTGCCAGCAGCTCAAGCTTTTCGGGATGGGGCTACACCTTC
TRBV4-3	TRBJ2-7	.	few	CASSQDRDLFYEQYF	TGCGCCAGCAGCCAAGACCGGGACTTATTCTACGAGCAGTACTTC
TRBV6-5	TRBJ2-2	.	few	CASSYLTGWGTGELFF	TGTGCCAGCAGTTACCTGACAGGTTGGGGCACCGGGGAGCTGTTTTTT
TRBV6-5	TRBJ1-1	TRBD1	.	CASSHRQGGTEAFF	TGTGCCAGCAGTCACCGACAGGGGGGGACTGAAGCTTTCTTT
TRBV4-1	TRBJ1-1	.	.	CASSLGHENTEAFF	TGCGCCAGCAGCCTGGGACACGAAAACACTGAAGCTTTCTTT
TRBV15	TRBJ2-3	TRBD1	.	CATSPETGGADTQYF	TGTGCCACCAGCCCAGAAACAGGGGGCGCAGATACGCAGTATTTT
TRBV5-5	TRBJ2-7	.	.	CASSPAEVIYEQYF	TGTGCCAGCAGCCCTGCGGAGGTAATCTACGAGCAGTACTTC
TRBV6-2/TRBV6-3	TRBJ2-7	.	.	CASSTRWPDVGPFYEQYF	TGTGCCAGCAGTACCCGATGGCCAGATGTGGGCCCTTTCTACGAGCAGTACTTC